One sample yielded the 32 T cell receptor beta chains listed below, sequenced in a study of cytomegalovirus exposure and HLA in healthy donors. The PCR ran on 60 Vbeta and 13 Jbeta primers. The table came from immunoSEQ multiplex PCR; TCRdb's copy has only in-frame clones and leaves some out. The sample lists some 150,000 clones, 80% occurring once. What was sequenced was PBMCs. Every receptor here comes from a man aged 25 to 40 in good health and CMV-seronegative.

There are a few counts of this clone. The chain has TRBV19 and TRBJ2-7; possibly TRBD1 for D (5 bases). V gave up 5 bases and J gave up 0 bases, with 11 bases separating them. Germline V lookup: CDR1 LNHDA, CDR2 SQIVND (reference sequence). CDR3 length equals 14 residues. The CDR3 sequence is CASSYGHSSYEQYF. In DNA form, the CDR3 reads TGTGCCAGTAGTTACGGACACAGCTCCTACGAGCAGTACTTC.

The CDR3 DNA follows: TGTGCCAGCAGCGTAGATAGAAATTCACCCCTCCACTTT. Protein: CASSVDRNSPLHF. This chain links TRBV9 with TRBJ1-6; D remains unclear. V dropped 0 bases and J dropped 7 bases, with 5 bases sitting between them. Germline V lookup: CDR1 SGDLS, CDR2 YYNGEE. The CDR3 has 13 amino acids.

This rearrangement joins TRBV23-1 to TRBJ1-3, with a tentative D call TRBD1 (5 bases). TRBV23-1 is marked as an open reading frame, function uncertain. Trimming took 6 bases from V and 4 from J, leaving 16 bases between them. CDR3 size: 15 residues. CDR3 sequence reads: CASSIHSGGGNTIYF. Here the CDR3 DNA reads TGCGCCAGCAGCATCCACAGCGGGGGAGGAAACACCATATATTTT.

The CDR3 DNA reads as TGCAGCGTTAGACTTGGGTCGCAGTATTTT. It translates to CSVRLGSQYF. The chain uses TRBV29-1 and TRBJ2-3; D is unresolved. The CDR3 runs 10 residues. Germline assignment: CDR1 SQVTM and CDR2 ANQGSEA. V lost 5 bases and J 10 bases, leaving 10 bases between the germline ends.

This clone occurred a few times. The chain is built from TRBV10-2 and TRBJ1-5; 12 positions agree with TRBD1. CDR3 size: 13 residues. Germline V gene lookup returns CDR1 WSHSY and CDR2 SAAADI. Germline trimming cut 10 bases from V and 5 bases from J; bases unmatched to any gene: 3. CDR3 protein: CATRDRGHQPQHF. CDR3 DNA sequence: TGCGCCACCAGGGACAGGGGGCATCAGCCCCAGCATTTT.

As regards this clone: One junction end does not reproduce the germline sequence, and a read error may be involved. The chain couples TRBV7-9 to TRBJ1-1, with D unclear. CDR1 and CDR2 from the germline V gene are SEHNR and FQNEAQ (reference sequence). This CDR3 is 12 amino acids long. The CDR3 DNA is TGTTCCAGCAGCTTAGACCGCCTAGTCGTCCTCTTT. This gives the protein CSSSLDRLVVLF.

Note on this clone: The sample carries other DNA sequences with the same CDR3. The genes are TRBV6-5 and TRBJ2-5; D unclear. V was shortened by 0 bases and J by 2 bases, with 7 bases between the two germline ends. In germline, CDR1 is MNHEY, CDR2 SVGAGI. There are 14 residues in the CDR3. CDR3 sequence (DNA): TGTGCCAGCAGTTACTCAGGCGGACAAGAGACCCAGTACTTC. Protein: CASSYSGGQETQYF.

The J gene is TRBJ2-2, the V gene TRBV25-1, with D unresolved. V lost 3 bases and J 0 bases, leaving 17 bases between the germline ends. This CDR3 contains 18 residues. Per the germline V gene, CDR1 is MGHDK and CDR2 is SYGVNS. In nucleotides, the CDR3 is TGTGCCAGCAGTGATCCGATAGCTCAAAGACCGAACACCGGGGAGCTGTTTTTT. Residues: CASSDPIAQRPNTGELFF.

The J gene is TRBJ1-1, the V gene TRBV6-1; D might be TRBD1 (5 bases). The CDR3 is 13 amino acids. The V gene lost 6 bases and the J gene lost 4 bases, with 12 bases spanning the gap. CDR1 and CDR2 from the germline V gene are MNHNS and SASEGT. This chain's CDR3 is CASRGLGSTEAFF. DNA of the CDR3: TGTGCCAGCAGGGGACTGGGAAGCACTGAAGCTTTCTTT.

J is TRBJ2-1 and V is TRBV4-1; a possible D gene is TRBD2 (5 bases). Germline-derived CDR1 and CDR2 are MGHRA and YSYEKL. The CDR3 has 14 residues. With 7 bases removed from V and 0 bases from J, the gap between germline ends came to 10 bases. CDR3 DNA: TGCGCCAGCAACTACGGGGACTCCTACAATGAGCAGTTCTTC. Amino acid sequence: CASNYGDSYNEQFF.

CDR3 sequence reads: CASSPGGQYNQPQHF. CDR3 bases: TGTGCCAGTAGTCCCGGGGGGCAGTACAATCAGCCCCAGCATTTT. V and J are TRBV19 and TRBJ1-5; D possibly corresponds to TRBD1 (6 bases). V gave up 5 bases and J gave up 3 bases, with 14 bases separating them. CDR3 length: 15 amino acids. The germline CDR1 and CDR2 sequences are LNHDA and SQIVND (reference sequence). The full variable domain, rest sourced from reference TRBV19 and TRBJ1-5, is DGGITQSPKYLFRKEGQNVTLSCEQNLNHDAMYWYRQDPGQGLRLIYYSQIVNDFQKGDIAEGYSVSREKKESFPLTVTSAQKNPTAFYLCASSPGGQYNQPQHFGDGTRLSIL.

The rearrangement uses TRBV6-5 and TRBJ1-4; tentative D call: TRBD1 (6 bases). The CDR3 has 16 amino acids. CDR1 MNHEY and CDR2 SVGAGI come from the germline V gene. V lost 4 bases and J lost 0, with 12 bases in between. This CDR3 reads CASSLDRPATNEKLFF. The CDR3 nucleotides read TGTGCCAGCAGTTTAGACAGGCCCGCAACTAATGAAAAACTGTTTTTT.

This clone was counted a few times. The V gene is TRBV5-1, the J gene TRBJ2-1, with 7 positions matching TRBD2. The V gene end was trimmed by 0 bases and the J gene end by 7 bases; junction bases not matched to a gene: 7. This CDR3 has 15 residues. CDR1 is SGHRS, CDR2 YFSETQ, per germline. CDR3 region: CASSLGGASGNEQFF. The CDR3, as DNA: TGCGCCAGCAGCTTGGGAGGGGCTAGCGGAAATGAGCAGTTCTTC.

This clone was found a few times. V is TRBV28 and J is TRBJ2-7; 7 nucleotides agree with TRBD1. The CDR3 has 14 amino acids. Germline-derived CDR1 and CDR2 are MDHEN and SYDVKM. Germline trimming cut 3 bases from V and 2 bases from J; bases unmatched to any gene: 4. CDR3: CASSFRDSTYEQYF. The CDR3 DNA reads TGTGCCAGCAGTTTTCGGGACAGCACCTACGAGCAGTACTTC.

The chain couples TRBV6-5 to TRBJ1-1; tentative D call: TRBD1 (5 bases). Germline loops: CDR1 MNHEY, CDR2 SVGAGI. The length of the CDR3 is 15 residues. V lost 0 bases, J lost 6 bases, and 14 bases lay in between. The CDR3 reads CASSYSVGPGSEAFF. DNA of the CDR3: TGTGCCAGCAGTTACTCCGTCGGACCAGGGTCTGAAGCTTTCTTT.

DNA for the CDR3: TGCGCCAGCAGCTTGTCCTTGGCGGGAGCGTCCCCCTACAATGAGCAGTTCTTC. Amino acids: CASSLSLAGASPYNEQFF. The V and J genes are TRBV5-1 and TRBJ2-1; 7 bases fit TRBD2. Trimming at V came to 1 base and at J to 2 bases, leaving 12 bases not matched to a gene. CDR1 and CDR2 (germline): SGHRS, YFSETQ. The CDR3 is 18 residues long.

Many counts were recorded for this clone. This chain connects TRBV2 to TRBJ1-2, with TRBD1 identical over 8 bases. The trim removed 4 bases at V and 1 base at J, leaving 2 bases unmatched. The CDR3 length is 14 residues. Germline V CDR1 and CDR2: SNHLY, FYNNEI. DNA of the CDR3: TGTGCCAGCAGTGGGACAGGGATTAACTATGGCTACACCTTC. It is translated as CASSGTGINYGYTF.

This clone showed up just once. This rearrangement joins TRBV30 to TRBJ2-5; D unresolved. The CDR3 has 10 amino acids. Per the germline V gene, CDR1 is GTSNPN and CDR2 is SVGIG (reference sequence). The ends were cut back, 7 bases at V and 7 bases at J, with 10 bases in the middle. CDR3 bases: TGTGCCTTCGCCCTAGGGACCCAGTACTTC. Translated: CAFALGTQYF. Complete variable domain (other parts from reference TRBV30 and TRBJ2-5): SQTIHQWPATLVQPVGSPLSLECTVEGTSNPNLYWYRQAAGRGLQLLFYSVGIGQISSEVPQNLSASRPQDRQFILSSKKLLLSDSGFYLCAFALGTQYFGPGTRLLVL.

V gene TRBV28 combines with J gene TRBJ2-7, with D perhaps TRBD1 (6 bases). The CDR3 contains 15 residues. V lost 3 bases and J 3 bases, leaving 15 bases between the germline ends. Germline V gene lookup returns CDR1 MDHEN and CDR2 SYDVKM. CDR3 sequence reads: CASSFDGQSRYEQYF. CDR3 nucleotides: TGTGCCAGCAGTTTCGACGGACAGTCCCGCTACGAGCAGTACTTC.

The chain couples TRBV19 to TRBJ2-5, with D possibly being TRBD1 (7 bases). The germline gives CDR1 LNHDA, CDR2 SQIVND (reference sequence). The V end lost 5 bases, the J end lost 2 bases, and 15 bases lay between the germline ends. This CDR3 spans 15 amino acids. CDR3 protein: CASSPLRGRQETQYF. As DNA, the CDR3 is TGTGCCAGTAGTCCCCTCAGGGGGAGGCAAGAGACCCAGTACTTC.

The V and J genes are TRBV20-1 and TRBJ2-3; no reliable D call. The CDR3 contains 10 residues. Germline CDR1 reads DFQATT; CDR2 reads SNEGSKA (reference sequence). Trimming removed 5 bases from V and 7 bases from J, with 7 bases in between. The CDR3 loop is CSAPLNTQYF. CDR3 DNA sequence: TGCAGTGCTCCCCTAAATACGCAGTATTTT.

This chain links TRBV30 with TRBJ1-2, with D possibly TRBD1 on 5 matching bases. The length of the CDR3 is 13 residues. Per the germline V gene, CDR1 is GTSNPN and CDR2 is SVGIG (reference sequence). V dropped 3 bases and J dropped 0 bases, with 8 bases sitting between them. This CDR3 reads CAWSLTANYGYTF. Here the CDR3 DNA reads TGTGCCTGGAGCTTGACAGCTAACTATGGCTACACCTTC. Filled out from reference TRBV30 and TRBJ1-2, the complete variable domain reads SQTIHQWPATLVQPVGSPLSLECTVEGTSNPNLYWYRQAAGRGLQLLFYSVGIGQISSEVPQNLSASRPQDRQFILSSKKLLLSDSGFYLCAWSLTANYGYTFGSGTRLTVV.

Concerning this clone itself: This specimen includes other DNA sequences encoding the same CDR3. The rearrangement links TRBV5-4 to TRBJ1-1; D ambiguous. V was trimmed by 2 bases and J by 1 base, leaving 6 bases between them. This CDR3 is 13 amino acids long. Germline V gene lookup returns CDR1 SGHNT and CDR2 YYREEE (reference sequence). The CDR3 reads CASSFTENTEAFF. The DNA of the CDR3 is TGTGCCAGCAGCTTCACAGAGAACACTGAAGCTTTCTTT.

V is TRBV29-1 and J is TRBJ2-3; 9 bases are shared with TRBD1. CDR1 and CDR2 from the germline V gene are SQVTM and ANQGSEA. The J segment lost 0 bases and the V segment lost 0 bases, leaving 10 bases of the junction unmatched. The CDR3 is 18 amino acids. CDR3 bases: TGCAGCGTTGAAGATCTGCCACAGGGGGCAGGTAGCACAGATACGCAGTATTTT. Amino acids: CSVEDLPQGAGSTDTQYF.

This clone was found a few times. CDR3 coding DNA: TGTGCCAGCAGCTCCCGACAGGGGAAAGGGACTGAAGCTTTCTTT. Its protein is CASSSRQGKGTEAFF. V is TRBV7-2 and J is TRBJ1-1; the match to TRBD1 covers 8 bases. V lost 4 bases, J lost 5 bases, and 9 bases stayed unmatched. This CDR3 has 15 amino acids. The germline V gene encodes CDR1 SGHTA and CDR2 FQGNSA.

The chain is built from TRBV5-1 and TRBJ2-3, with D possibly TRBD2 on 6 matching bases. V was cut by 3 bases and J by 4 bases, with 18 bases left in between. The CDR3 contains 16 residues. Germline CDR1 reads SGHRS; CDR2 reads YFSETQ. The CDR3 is CASSSSGTLGPDTQYF. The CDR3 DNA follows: TGCGCCAGCAGCTCCTCTGGGACTTTGGGGCCAGATACGCAGTATTTT.

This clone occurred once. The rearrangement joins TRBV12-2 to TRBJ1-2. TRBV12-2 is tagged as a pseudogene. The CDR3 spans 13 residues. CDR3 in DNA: TGTGCAAGTCCGCGGGGGCCAGGCTATGGCTACACCTTC. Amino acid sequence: CASPRGPGYGYTF.

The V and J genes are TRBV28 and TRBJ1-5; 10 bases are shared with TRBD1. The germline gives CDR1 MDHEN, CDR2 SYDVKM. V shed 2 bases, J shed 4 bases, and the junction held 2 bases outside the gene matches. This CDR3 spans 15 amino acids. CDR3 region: CASSLGQGDNQPQHF. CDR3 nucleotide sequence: TGTGCCAGCAGTTTAGGACAGGGGGATAATCAGCCCCAGCATTTT.

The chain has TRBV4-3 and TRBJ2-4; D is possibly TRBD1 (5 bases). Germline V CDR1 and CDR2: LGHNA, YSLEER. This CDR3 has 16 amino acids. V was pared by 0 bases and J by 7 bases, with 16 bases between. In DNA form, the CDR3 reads TGCGCCAGCAGCCAAGACGACAGCTCCCCTTGGAACATTCAGTACTTC. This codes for CASSQDDSSPWNIQYF.

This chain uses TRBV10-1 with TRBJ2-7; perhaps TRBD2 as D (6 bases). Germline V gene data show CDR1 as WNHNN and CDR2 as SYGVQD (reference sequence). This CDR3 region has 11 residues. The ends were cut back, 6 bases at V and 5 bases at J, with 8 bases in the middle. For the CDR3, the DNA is TGCGCCAGCAGACGGGGGAACGAGCAGTACTTC. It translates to CASRRGNEQYF.

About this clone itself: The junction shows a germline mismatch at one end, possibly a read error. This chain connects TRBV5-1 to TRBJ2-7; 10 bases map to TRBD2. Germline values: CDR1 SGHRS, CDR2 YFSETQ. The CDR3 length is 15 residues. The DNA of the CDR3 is TGCGTCAGCAGCTGGACTAGCGGATATACCTACGAGCAGTACTTC. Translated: CVSSWTSGYTYEQYF.

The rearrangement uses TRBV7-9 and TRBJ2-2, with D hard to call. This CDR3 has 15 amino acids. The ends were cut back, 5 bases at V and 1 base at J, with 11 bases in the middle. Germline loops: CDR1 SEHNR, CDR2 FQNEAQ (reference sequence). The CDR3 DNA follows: TGTGCCAGCAGCCCGGCCAGGCTGAACACCGGGGAGCTGTTTTTT. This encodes CASSPARLNTGELFF.